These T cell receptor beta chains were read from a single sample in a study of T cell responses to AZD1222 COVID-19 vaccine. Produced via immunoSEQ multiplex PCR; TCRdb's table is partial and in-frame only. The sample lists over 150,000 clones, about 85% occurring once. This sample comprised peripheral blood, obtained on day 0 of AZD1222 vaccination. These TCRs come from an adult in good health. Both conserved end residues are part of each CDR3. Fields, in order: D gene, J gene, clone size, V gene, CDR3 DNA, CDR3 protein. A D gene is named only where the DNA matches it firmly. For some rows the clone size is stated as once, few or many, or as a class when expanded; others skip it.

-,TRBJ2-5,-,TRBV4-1,TGCGCCAGCAGCCAATGGGCCTCTGTGGGCCAAGAGACCCAGTACTTC,CASSQWASVGQETQYF
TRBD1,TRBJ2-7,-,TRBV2,TGTGCCAGCAGCGTACAGGGGTACGAGCAGTACTTC,CASSVQGYEQYF
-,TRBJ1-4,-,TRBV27,TGTGCCAGCAGTTCGGGTGCAACTAATGAAAAACTGTTTTTT,CASSSGATNEKLFF
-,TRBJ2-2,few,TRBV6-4,TGTGCCAGCAGTGATGGGAACACCGGGGAGCTGTTTTTT,CASSDGNTGELFF
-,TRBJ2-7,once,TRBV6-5,TGTGCCAGCAGTTTAATGGGCGGGACCCCCTACGAGCAGTACTTC,CASSLMGGTPYEQYF
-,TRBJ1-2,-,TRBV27,TGTGCCAGCAGTTTAGGACCCCCGGGGTTCGATGGCTACACCTTC,CASSLGPPGFDGYTF
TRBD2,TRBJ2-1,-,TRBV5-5,TGTGCCAGCAGCTTGGTCGGGACTAGCAATGAGCAGTTCTTC,CASSLVGTSNEQFF
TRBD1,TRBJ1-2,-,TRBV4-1,TGCGCCAGCAGCCAACTTTTTGCGGGGACAGGGGGCGCGTGGGGCTACACCTTC,CASSQLFAGTGGAWGYTF
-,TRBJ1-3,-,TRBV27,TGTGCCAGCAGAGCGGCGAGGGCTACTGGAAACACCATATATTTT,CASRAARATGNTIYF
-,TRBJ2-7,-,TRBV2,TGTGCCAGCAGTGAAAGGGTAGCGGTCTACGAGCAGTACTTC,CASSERVAVYEQYF
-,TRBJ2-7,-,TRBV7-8,TGTGCCAGCAGCCCAGCGGGCCCCTACGAGCAGTACTTC,CASSPAGPYEQYF
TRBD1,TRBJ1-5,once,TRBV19,TGTGCCAGTAGTCCGGCGGACAGGTCGCGTCAGCCCCAGCATTTT,CASSPADRSRQPQHF
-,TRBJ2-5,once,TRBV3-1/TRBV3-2,TGTGCCAGCAGCCAAGATTTACGCCAAGAGACCCAGTACTTC,CASSQDLRQETQYF
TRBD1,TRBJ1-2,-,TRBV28,TGTGCCAGCAGTCCGACAGGGGTCCAGTATGGCTACACCTTC,CASSPTGVQYGYTF
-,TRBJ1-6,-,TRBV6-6,TGTGCCAGCAGCCCAGTGGGGCAGGAAAATTCACCCCTCCACTTT,CASSPVGQENSPLHF
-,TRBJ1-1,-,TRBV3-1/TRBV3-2,TGTGCCAGCAGCCAACCCCCCGGGAACACTGAAGCTTTCTTT,CASSQPPGNTEAFF
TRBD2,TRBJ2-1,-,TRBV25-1,TGTGCCAGCAGTGATTTAGCGGGTATTTACAATGAGCAGTTCTTC,CASSDLAGIYNEQFF
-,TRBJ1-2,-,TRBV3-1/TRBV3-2,TGTGCCAGCAGCCAAGGGGGCTTCCATGGCTACACCTTC,CASSQGGFHGYTF
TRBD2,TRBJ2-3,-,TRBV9,TGTGCCAGCAGCGTGGGGAGCGGGAGTATGACAGATACGCAGTATTTT,CASSVGSGSMTDTQYF
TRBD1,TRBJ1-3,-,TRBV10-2,TGCGCCAGCAGAGAGACAGGGACTGGAAACACCATATATTTT,CASRETGTGNTIYF
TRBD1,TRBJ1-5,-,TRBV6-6,TGTGCCAGCAGTTACGTACAGGGGAGCAATCAGCCCCAGCATTTT,CASSYVQGSNQPQHF
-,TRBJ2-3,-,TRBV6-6,TGTGCCAGCAGCGGTCGGGGCAGGGGTGGAACAGATACGCAGTATTTT,CASSGRGRGGTDTQYF
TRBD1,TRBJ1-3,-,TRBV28,TGTGCCAGCAGTAGCCCCGGGACAGTCTCTGGAAACACCATATATTTT,CASSSPGTVSGNTIYF
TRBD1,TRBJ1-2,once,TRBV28,TGTGCCAGCAGTGGCCCCGGGGACAGAGGGTTCTATGGCTACACCTTC,CASSGPGDRGFYGYTF
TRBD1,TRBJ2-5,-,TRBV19,TGTGCCAGTCGGGACAGAAGAGAGACCCAGTACTTC,CASRDRRETQYF
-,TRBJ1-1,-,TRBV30,TGTGCCTGGACCCCTGGGGGGACGGGGGCTTTCTTT,CAWTPGGTGAFF
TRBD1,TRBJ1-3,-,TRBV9,TGTGCCAGCAGCATTCGGACAGGGGGCTCTCCTGGAAACACCATATATTTT,CASSIRTGGSPGNTIYF
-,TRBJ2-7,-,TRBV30,TGTGCCTGGGGGACGGGTCCCTACGAGCAGTACTTC,CAWGTGPYEQYF
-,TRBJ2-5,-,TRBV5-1,TGCGCCAGTCAGGGGTACCAAGAGACCCAGTACTTC,CASQGYQETQYF
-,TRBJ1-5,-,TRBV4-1,TGCGCCAGCAGCCATACCAGTCTATATGATCAGCCCCAGCATTTT,CASSHTSLYDQPQHF
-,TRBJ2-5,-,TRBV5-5,TGTGCCAGCACCCCTTGGGGGGGCCTCCAAGAGACCCAGTACTTC,CASTPWGGLQETQYF
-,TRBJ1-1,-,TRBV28,TGTGCCAGCAAGCGGGGTTCGGAAGGGGTAAACACTGAAGCTTTCTTT,CASKRGSEGVNTEAFF
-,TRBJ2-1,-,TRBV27,TGTGCCAGCAGTGGTATATACAATGAGCAGTTCTTC,CASSGIYNEQFF
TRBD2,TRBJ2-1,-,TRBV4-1,TGCGCCAGCAGCCAGCGACCCGGGACTAAAATCCACAATGAGCAGTTCTTC,CASSQRPGTKIHNEQFF
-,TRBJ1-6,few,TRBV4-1,TGCGCCAGCAGCCAAGCCCCCGGGGGACTGAGAAATTCACCCCTCCACTTT,CASSQAPGGLRNSPLHF
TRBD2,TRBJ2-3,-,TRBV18,TGTGCCAGCTCACCCCAACTAGCGGCGTCTACAGATACGCAGTATTTT,CASSPQLAASTDTQYF
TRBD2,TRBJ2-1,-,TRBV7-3,TGTGCCAGCAGCTTAATGGGCGGGAGGGCCGATGAGCAGTTCTTC,CASSLMGGRADEQFF
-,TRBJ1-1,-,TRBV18,TGTGCCAGCTCCCCCGACCGCAAGGGCACTGAAGCTTTCTTT,CASSPDRKGTEAFF
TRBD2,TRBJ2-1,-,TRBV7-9,TGTGCCAGCAGCTTGGGGACTAGCAACAATGAGCAGTTCTTC,CASSLGTSNNEQFF
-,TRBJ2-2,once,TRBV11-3,TGTGCCAGCAGTTCCGGGACCCAGAACACCGGGGAGCTGTTTTTT,CASSSGTQNTGELFF
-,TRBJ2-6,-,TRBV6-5,TGTGCCAGCAGTTACAGAGACTCTGGGGCCAACGTCCTGACTTTC,CASSYRDSGANVLTF
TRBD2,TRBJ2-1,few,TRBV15,TGTGCCACCAACGTAGAAACGGCGGGAGGTTCCTACAATGAGCAGTTCTTC,CATNVETAGGSYNEQFF
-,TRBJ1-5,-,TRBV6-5,TGTGCCAGCAGAGGTTGGGCAGGAAATCAGCCCCAGCATTTT,CASRGWAGNQPQHF
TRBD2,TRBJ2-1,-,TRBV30,TGTGCCTGGGCGGGGGACAATGAGCAGTTCTTC,CAWAGDNEQFF
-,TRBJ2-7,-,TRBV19,TGTGCCAGTAGTATCACCGGGGGTAGATACGAGCAGTACTTC,CASSITGGRYEQYF
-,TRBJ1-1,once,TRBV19,TGTGCCAGTAGTATAGTAGGGGGGAACACTGAAGCTTTCTTT,CASSIVGGNTEAFF
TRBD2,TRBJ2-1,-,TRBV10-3,TGTGCCATCAAGGCCCCTAGCGGGAGAAGGTTGGGGGATGAGCAGTTCTTC,CAIKAPSGRRLGDEQFF
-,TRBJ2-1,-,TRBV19,TGTGCCAGTAGACAGGGCGATGAGCAGTTCTTC,CASRQGDEQFF
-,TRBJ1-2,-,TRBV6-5,TGTGCCAGCAGTTGGGACACCAACTATGGCTACACCTTC,CASSWDTNYGYTF
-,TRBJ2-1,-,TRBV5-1,TGCGCCAGCAGCTTGGGGGATTTTATGAATGAGCAGTTCTTC,CASSLGDFMNEQFF
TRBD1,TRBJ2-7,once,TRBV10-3,TGTGCCATCAGTGCCGGACAGGCGGCCATATACGAGCAGTACTTC,CAISAGQAAIYEQYF
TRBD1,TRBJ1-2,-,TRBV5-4,TGTGCCAGCAGCTGGCCGGGGACAGAGAGGAATGGCTACACCTTC,CASSWPGTERNGYTF
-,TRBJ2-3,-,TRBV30,TGTGCCTGGAGACAGGGCAGGGGTACGCAGTATTTT,CAWRQGRGTQYF